This TCR beta chain was identified during a study of identical twins. Overall study findings and caveats: Out-of-frame alpha sequences shared by twins showed excess low generation probability.

This clonotype appeared many times. Its specificity is unknown. Unique molecular identifiers were present on the cDNA, which also gained a universal primer site by template switching. Using its own MiXCR run on the 5' RACE reads, TCRdb lists one record per CDR3 protein. The table includes approximately 150,000 distinct CDR3 sequences, around 3.5% detected once. This receptor was identified in a man younger than 30 in good health. The material sequenced was memory T cells sorted from blood.

CDR3 in amino acids: CSARERWQGRGSGKNIQYF. For the CDR3, the DNA is TGCAGTGCTAGAGAGAGATGGCAAGGGCGGGGGAGTGGCAAAAACATTCAGTACTTC. The gene calls are TRBV20-1 and TRBJ2-4, with 7 bases identical to TRBD2. From germline, CDR1 is DFQATT and CDR2 SNEGSKA (reference sequence). Trimming took 0 bases from V and 3 from J; bases not matched to a gene: 17. The CDR3 length is 19 residues.